The clone carrying this T cell receptor beta chain was counted a few times. Its antigen is unidentified. In making TCR cDNA, 5'RACE template switching added a universal primer site and UMIs to it. TCRdb ran MiXCR on the 5' RACE reads and lists one entry per CDR3 protein. The sample contains some 400,000 distinct CDR3 sequences, roughly 20% of which appear only once. The record originates from a study of T cells after yellow fever vaccination. Findings and limits, study-wide: Most clones from primary vaccination were detected again post-booster (approximately 97% CD4, 88% CD8). High-abundance clonotypes from the bulk population could contaminate FACS-sorted repertoires. A weaker secondary response peaked on day 5, the primary on day 15.

V was clipped by 5 bases and J by 4 bases; unmatched bases: 12. This CDR3 has 16 amino acids. Germline loops: CDR1 SGHAT, CDR2 FQNNGV. The sample in question was PBMCs, obtained before the yellow fever booster vaccination. This TCR derives from a man aged 18 to 30 who received the YFV17D yellow fever vaccine. This rearrangement joins TRBV11-2 to TRBJ2-3, with TRBD2 matching over 7 bases. The DNA of the CDR3 is TGTGCCAGCAGCCGCAGCGGGACCCAGGCCGCAGATACGCAGTATTTT. Its protein product is CASSRSGTQAADTQYF.